The clone carrying this T cell receptor beta chain showed up many times. As yet, its antigen is unknown. These data are taken from a study of blood T cells in healthy people across ages. The second PCR ran about 6 to 12 cycles with a sample-barcoded 5' primer and J-beta primers. Tagging of each cDNA molecule was performed by a template-switch adaptor with 12 random nucleotides. Each CDR3 protein gets one entry after TCRdb re-called the 5' RACE reads with MiXCR. The sample yields some 940,000 distinct CDR3 sequences, approximately 32% seen once. There were healthy Caucasian individuals from Russia, aged roughly 6 to 90, serving as donors. Overall study findings and caveats: Older individuals had lower TCR beta diversity per million T cells (the decline was roughly linear).

The V and J ends lost 5 bases and 3 bases, in that order; junction bases with no gene match: 10. This CDR3 has 17 residues. The same data also contributed to another study, on T cells of mothers and their children.

The rearrangement links TRBV12-3 or TRBV12-4 to TRBJ2-7, with 13 bases fitting TRBD2. This receptor was identified in a woman aged 40-49 years in good health. The material sequenced was blood. The CDR3 sequence: CASSPRTSGGIHYEQYF. As DNA, the CDR3 is TGTGCCAGCAGTCCACGGACTAGCGGGGGAATCCACTACGAGCAGTACTTC.